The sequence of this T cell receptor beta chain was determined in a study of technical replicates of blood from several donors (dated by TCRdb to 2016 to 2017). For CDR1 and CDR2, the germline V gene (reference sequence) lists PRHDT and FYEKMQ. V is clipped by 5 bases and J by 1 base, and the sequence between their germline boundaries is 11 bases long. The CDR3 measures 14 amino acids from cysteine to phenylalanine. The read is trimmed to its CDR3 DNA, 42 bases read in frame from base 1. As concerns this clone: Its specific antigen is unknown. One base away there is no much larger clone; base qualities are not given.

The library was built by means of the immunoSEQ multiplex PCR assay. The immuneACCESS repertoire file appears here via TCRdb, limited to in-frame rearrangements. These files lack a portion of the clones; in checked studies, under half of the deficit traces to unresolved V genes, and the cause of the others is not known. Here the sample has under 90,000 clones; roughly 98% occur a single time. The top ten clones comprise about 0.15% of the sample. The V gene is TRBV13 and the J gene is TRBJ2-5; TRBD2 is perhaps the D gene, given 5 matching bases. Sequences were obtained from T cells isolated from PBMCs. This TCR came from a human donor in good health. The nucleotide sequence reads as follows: TGTGCCAGCAGCCAGGACTTCTTCCAAGAGACCCAGTACTTC. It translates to CASSQDFFQETQYF.